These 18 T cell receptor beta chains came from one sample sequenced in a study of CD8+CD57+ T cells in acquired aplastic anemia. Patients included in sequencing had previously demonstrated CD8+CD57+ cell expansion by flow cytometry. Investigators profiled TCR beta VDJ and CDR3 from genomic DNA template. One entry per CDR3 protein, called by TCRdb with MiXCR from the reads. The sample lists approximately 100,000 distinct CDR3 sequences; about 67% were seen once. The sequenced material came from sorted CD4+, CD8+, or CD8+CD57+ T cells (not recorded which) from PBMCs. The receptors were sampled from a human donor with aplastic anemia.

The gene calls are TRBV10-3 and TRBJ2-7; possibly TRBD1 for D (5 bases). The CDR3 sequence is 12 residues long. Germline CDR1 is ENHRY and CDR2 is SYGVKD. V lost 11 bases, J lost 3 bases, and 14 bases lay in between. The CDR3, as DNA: TGTGCCTCCGGGTCTAGGGGCTACGAGCAGTACTTC. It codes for CASGSRGYEQYF.

The CDR3 loop reads CASSMAGGAGTEAFF. The CDR3 nucleotides read TGTGCCAGTAGTATGGCGGGGGGCGCGGGCACTGAAGCTTTCTTT. The V and J genes are TRBV19 and TRBJ1-1; D perhaps matches TRBD1 (6 bases). Germline V CDR1 and CDR2: LNHDA, SQIVND (reference sequence). Deletions cut 3 bases from V and 4 bases from J, with 15 bases between. The CDR3 length is 15 residues.

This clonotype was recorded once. The CDR3 DNA sequence: TGTGCCATCGGGCAGGCAACACTTAATTCACCCCTCCACTTT. It encodes CAIGQATLNSPLHF. The chain employs TRBV10-3 and TRBJ1-6; D is unresolved. Germline loops: CDR1 ENHRY, CDR2 SYGVKD. The V end lost 8 bases, the J end lost 6 bases, and 14 bases lay between the germline ends. This CDR3 is 14 amino acids long.

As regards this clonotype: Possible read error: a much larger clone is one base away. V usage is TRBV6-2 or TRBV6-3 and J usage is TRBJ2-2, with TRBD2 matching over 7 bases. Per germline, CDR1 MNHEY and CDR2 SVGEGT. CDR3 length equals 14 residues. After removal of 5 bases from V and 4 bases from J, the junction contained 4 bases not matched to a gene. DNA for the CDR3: TGTGCCAGCAGTGGCACTAGCGCCACCGGGGAGCTGTTTTTT. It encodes CASSGTSATGELFF.

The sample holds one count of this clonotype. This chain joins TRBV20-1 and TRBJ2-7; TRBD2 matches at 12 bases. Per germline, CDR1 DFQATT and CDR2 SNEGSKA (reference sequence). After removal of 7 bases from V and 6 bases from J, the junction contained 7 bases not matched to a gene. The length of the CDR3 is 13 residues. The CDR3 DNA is TGCAGTGTCAGACTAGCGGGAGTCGGCGAGCAGTACTTC. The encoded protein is CSVRLAGVGEQYF.

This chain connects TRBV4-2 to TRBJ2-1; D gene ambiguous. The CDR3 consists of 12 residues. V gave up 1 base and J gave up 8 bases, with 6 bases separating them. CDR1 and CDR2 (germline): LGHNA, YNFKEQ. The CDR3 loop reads CASSQGLDEQFF. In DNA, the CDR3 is TGTGCCAGCAGCCAAGGGCTCGATGAGCAGTTCTTC.

For the CDR3, the DNA is TGTGCCAGCAGCCCCGGACAGCGTGCATATGGCTACACCTTC. Protein sequence: CASSPGQRAYGYTF. J is TRBJ1-2 and V is TRBV12-3 or TRBV12-4, with D possibly TRBD1 on 6 matching bases. The CDR3 is made up of 14 amino acids. The ends were cut back, 6 bases at V and 5 bases at J, with 16 bases in the middle.

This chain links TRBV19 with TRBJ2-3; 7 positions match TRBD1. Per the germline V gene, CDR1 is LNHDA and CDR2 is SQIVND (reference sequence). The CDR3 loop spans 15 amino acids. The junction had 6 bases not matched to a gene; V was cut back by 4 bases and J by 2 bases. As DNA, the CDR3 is TGTGCCAGTAGTAACTACAGGGGTTCCACAGATACGCAGTATTTT. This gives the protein CASSNYRGSTDTQYF.

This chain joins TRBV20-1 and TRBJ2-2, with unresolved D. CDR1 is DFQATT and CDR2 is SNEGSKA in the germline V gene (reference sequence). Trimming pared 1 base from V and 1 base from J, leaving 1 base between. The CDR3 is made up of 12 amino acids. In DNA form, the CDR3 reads TGCAGTGCTAGAGGGAACACCGGGGAGCTGTTTTTT. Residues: CSARGNTGELFF.

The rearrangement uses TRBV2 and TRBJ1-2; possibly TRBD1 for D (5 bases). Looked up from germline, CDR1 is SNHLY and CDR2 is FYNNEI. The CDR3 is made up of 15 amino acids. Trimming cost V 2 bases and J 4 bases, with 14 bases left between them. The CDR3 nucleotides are TGTGCCAGCAGTGAACCGACAGACCTCCTCTATGGCTACACCTTC. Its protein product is CASSEPTDLLYGYTF.

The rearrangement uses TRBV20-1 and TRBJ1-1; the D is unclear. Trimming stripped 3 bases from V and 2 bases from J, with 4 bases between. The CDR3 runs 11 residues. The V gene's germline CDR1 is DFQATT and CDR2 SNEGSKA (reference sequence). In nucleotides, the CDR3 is TGCAGTGCTAGCTTAAACACTGAAGCTTTCTTT. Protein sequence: CSASLNTEAFF.

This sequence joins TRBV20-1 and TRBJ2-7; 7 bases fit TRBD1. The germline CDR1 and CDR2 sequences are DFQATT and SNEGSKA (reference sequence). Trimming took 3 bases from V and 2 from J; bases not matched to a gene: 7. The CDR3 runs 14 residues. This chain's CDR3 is CSASGTVLTYEQYF. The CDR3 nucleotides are TGCAGTGCTAGCGGGACAGTGCTGACCTACGAGCAGTACTTC.

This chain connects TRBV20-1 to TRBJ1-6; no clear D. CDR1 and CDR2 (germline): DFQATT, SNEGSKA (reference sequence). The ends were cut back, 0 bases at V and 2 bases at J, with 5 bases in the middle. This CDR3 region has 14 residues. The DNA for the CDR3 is TGCAGTGCTAGAGACCCAACCTATAATTCACCCCTCCACTTT. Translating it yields CSARDPTYNSPLHF.

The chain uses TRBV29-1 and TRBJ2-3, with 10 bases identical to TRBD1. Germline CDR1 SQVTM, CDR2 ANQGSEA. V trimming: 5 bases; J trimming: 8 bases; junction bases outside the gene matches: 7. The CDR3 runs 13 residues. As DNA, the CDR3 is TGCAGCGTTCTCCGGGACAGGGGAGGTACGCAGTATTTT. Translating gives CSVLRDRGGTQYF.

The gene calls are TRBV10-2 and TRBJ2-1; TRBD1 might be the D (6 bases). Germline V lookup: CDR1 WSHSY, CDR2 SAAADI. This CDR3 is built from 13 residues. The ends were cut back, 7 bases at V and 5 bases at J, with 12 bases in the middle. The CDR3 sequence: CASKDRSDNEQFF. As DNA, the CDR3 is TGCGCCAGCAAAGACAGGTCGGACAATGAGCAGTTCTTC.

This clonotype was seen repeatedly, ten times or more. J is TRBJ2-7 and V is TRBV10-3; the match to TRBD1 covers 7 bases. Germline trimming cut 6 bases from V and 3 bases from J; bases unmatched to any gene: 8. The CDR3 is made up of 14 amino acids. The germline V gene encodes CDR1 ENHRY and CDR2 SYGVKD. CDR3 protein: CAISVGDSFYEQYF. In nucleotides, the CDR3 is TGTGCCATCAGCGTTGGGGACAGTTTCTACGAGCAGTACTTC.

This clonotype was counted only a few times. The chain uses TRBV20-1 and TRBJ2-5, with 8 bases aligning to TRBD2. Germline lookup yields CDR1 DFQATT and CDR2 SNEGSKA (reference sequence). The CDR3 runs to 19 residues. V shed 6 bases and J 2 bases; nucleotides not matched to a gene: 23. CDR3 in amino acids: CSAKIGDAMASGLQETQYF. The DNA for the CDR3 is TGCAGTGCGAAAATAGGGGACGCCATGGCTAGCGGGTTACAAGAGACCCAGTACTTC.

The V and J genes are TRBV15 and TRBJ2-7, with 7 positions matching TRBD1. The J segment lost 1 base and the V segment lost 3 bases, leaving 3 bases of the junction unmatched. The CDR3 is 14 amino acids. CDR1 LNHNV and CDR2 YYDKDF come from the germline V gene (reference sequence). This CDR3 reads CATSSSQGSYEQYF. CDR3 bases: TGTGCCACCAGCAGCTCACAGGGGTCCTACGAGCAGTACTTC.